Listed here are 5 T cell receptor beta chains from one sample, sequenced in a study of OX40 agonist ivuxolimab in advanced cancers. Generated by immunoSEQ multiplex PCR, the TCRdb table keeps only in-frame clones and is missing some. The sample carries 55,000 to 65,000 clones, 92% recorded once. Sample: CD4+ or CD8+ T cells sorted from blood, taken in a trial of the OX40 agonist ivuxolimab. Receptor source: an adult with an advanced solid tumor such as melanoma, head and neck, liver or kidney cancer.

This chain links TRBV4-1 with TRBJ1-5, with unresolved D. Germline V gene data show CDR1 as MGHRA and CDR2 as YSYEKL. CDR3 size: 13 residues. Deletions cut 1 base from V and 6 bases from J, with 7 bases between. In DNA form, the CDR3 reads TGCGCCAGCAGCCAAGTTACTGGTCAGCCCCAGCATTTT. It translates to CASSQVTGQPQHF.

The genes are TRBV7-9 and TRBJ2-4; 10 bases agree with TRBD2. Trimming cost V 1 base and J 9 bases; bases outside gene matches: 9. There are 16 residues in the CDR3. Germline loops: CDR1 SEHNR, CDR2 FQNEAQ (reference sequence). The CDR3 spells CASSLGPGGLASIQYF. CDR3 DNA sequence: TGTGCCAGCAGCTTAGGTCCAGGGGGACTAGCGAGCATTCAGTACTTC.

V usage is TRBV28 and J usage is TRBJ1-4; D remains ambiguous. Germline-derived CDR1 and CDR2 are MDHEN and SYDVKM. V dropped 5 bases and J dropped 6 bases, with 22 bases sitting between them. The CDR3 covers 17 residues. The CDR3: CASSSRGFGIKDEKLFF. CDR3 DNA: TGTGCCAGCAGTAGCCGGGGTTTTGGGATCAAAGATGAAAAACTGTTTTTT.

This chain joins TRBV27 and TRBJ2-1; tentatively, D is TRBD2 (5 bases). Trimming stripped 3 bases from V and 1 base from J, with 10 bases between. The germline CDR1 and CDR2 sequences are MNHEY and SMNVEV (reference sequence). The CDR3 extends over 15 amino acids. The CDR3 is CASSLRAPSYNEQFF. CDR3 bases: TGTGCCAGCAGTTTGAGGGCCCCATCCTACAATGAGCAGTTCTTC.

This rearrangement joins TRBV5-1 to TRBJ2-1, with D tentatively TRBD1 (5 bases). The germline gives CDR1 SGHRS, CDR2 YFSETQ. V lost 0 bases and J lost 8, with 9 bases in between. This CDR3 comprises 13 residues. The CDR3, as DNA: TGCGCCAGCAGCTTGGTGACAGACGATGAGCAGTTCTTC. Residues: CASSLVTDDEQFF.